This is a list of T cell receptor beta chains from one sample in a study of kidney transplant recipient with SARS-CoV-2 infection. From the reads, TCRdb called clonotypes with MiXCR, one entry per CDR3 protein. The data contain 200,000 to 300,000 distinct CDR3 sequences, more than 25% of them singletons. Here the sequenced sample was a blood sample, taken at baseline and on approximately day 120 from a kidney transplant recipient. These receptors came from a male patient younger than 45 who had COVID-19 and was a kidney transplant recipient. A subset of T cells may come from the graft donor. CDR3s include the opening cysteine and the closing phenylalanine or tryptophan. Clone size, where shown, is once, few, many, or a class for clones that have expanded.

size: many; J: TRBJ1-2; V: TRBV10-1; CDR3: CASSGSVRSRKTYGYTF
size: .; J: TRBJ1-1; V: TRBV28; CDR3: CASSSRTDEYTEAFF
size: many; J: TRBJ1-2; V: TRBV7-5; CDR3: CISVPEANNEVGKTYGYTF
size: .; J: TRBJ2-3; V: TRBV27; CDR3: CASTLSTLTSGRITDTQYF
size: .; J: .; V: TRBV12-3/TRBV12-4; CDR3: CASSPGGGAQETQYF
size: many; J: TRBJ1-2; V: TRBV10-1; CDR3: CASSNFRRSRKTYGYTF
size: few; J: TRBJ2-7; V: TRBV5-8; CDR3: CASSFGLAGGHEQYF
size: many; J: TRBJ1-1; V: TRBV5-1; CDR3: CASSFSGTGGNTEAFF
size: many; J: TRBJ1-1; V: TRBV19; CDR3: CASSGQGANTEAFF
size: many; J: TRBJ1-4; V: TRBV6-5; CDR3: CASSYGGAGVATNEKLFF
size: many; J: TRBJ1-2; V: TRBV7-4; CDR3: CASSFSSSARKTYGYTF
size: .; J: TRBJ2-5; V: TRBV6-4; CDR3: CASSAAGGGEQETQYF
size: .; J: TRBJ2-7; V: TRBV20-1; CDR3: CGASRHVSTGGEQYF
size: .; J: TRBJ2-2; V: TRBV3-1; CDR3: CASSNPGPISGLTGELFF
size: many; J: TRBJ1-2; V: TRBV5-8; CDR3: CASIDHHPRKTYGYTF
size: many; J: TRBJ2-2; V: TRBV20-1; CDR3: CSAREPSGELFF
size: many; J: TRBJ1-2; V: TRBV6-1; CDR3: CASSIAPECRKTYGYTF
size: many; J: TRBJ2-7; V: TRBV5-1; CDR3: CASSQGGDSSYEQYF
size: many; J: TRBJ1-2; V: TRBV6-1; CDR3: CASSEDGENGGYTF
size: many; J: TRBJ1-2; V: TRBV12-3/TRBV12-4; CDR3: CASSLSQGSGYTF
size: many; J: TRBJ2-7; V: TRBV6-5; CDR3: CASGRSTSGRTYEQYF
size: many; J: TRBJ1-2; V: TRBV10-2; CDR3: CASSEKPTSRKTYGYTF
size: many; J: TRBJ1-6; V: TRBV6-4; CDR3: CASGQNHNSPLHF
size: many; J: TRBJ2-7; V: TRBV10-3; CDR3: CAISPGLYEQYF
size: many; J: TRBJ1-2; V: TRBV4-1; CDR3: CASSPNGANPYGYTF
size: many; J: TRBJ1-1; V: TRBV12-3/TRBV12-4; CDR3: CASSRQMNTEAFF
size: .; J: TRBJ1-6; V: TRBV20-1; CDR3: CSARDRVNSPLHF
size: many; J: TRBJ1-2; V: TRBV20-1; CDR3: CSARDLGQGADYGYTF
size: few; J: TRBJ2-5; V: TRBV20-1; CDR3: CSALSGRRQETQYF
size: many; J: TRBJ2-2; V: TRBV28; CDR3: CASSPQRQVTGELFF
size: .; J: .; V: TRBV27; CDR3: CTSSSEPGQKLAGGPYNEQFF
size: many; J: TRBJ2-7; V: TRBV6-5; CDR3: CANSEFGTAKFEQYF
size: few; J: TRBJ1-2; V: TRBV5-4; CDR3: CASTACVPGKTYGYTF
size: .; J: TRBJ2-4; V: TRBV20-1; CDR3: CSASTGTKNKNIQYF
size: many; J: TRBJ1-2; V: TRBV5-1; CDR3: CASSPRGTGVDGYTF
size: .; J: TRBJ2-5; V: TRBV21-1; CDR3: CASSKGLAGGDQETQYF
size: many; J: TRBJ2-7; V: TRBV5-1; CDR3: CASSLAGTVDTTPYEQYF
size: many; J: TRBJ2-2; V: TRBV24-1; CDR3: CATSDPTGELFF
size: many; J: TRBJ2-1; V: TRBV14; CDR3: CASSPGYGYNEQFF
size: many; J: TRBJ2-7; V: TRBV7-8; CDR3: CASSLASRAYEQYF
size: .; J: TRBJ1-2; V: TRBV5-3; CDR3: CARIKAVVRKTYGYTF
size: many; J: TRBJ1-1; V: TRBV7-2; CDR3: CASSLAGVTEAFF
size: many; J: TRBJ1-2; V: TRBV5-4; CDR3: CASKASVPGKTYGYTF
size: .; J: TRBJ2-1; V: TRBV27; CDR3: CASSFSETSGRYGDEQFF
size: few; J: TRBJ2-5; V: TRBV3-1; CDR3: CASSQTSGRPTWETQYF
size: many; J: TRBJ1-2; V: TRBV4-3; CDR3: CASSGHGGRRKTYGYTF
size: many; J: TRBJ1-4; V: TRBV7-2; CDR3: CASSLESRWGEKLFF
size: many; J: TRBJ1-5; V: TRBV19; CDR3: CASSSGYWQPQHF
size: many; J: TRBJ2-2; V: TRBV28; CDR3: CASSSLEPSNTGELFF